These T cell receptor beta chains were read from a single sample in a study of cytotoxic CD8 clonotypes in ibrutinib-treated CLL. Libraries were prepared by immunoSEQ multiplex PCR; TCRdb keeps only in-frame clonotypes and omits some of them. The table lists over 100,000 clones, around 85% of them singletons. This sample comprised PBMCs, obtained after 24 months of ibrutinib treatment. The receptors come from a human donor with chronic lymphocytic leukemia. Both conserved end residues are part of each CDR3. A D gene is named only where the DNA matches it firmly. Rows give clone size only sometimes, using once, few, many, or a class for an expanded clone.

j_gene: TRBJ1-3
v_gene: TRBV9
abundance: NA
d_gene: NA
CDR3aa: CASSVGAGTGNTIYF
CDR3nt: TGTGCCAGCAGCGTAGGGGCAGGGACTGGAAACACCATATATTTT

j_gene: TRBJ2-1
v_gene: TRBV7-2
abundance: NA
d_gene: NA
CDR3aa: CASTRGPSYNEQFF
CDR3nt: TGTGCCAGCACTCGGGGGCCCTCCTACAATGAGCAGTTCTTC

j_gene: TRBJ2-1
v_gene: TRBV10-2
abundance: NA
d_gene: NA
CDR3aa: CASSELVSEQFF
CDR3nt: TGCGCCAGCAGTGAACTGGTTTCTGAGCAGTTCTTC

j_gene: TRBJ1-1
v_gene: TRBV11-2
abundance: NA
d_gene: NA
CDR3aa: CASSAQGNTEAFF
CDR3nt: TGTGCCAGCAGCGCACAGGGGAACACTGAAGCTTTCTTT

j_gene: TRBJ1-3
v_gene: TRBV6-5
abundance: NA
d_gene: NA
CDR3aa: CASSRDTFSGNTIYF
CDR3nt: TGTGCCAGCAGTCGGGACACCTTCTCTGGAAACACCATATATTTT

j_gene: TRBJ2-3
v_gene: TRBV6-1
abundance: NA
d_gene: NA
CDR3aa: CASSEVTRIENF
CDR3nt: TGTGCCAGCAGTGAAGTGACTCGAATCGAAAATTTT

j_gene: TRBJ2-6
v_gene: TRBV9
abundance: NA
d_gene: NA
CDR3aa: CASSVAGDGANVLTF
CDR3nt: TGTGCCAGCAGCGTAGCGGGTGATGGGGCCAACGTCCTGACTTTC

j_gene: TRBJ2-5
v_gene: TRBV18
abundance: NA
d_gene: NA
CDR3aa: CASSSGVRQETQYF
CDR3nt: TGTGCCAGCTCATCAGGGGTACGGCAAGAGACCCAGTACTTC

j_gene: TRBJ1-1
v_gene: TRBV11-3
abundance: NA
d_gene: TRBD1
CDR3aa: CASREGQGTEAFF
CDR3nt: TGTGCCAGCAGAGAGGGACAGGGGACTGAAGCTTTCTTT

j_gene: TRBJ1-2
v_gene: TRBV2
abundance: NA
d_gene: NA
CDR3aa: CASIALAGDGYTF
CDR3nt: TGTGCCAGCATTGCATTGGCAGGAGATGGCTACACCTTC

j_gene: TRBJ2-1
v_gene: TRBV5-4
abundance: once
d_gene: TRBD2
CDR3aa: CASSTRTSGRVNEQFF
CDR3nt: TGTGCCAGCAGCACGCGGACTAGCGGGAGAGTCAATGAGCAGTTCTTC

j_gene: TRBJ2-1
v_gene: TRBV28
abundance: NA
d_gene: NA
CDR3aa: CASREGIENEQFF
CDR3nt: TGTGCCAGCAGGGAGGGTATTGAGAATGAGCAGTTCTTC

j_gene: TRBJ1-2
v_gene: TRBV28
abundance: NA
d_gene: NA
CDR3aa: CASSTTTGRTYGYTF
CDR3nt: TGTGCCAGCAGTACGACGACCGGACGGACCTATGGCTACACCTTC

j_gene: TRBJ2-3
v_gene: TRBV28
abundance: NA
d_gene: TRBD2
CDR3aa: CASSLAGGGTDTQYF
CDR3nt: TGTGCCAGCAGTTTAGCGGGGGGTGGCACAGATACGCAGTATTTT